The following is a T cell receptor (beta chain) sequence with its context. Its specificity is unknown. The data stem from a study of identical twins. General study points: The study found that models underestimated out-of-frame TCR alpha sharing in monozygotic twins. Researchers reported excess low generation probability among twin-shared out-of-frame alpha sequences. Researchers reported weaker excess twin sharing in beta out-of-frame sequences. Within cord blood, abundant beta clonotypes carried fewer insertions, but memory repertoires showed no such trend.

TCRdb itself ran the 5' RACE reads through MiXCR, one entry per CDR3 protein. The sample gives around 490,000 distinct CDR3 sequences, approximately 14% of which show up once; more than 0.4% is in the top ten. The CDR3 is 17 residues long. The germline V gene encodes CDR1 SQVTM and CDR2 ANQGSEA. V shed 3 bases and J shed 1 base, with 16 bases lying between them. A further study also used this sample, focusing on yellow fever vaccine responses in identical twins.

Sequenced: CD4+ T cells sorted from blood. The TCR sequence derives from a young woman in good health. The rearrangement links TRBV29-1 to TRBJ2-6; D possibly corresponds to TRBD1 (6 bases). The CDR3 reads CSVEISRGKSGANVLTF. The CDR3 nucleotides read TGCAGCGTTGAGATTAGCAGGGGTAAATCTGGGGCCAACGTCCTGACTTTC.